This TCR beta chain derives from a study of blood T cell repertoires in COVID-19. About the research overall: Acute and convalescent COVID-19 samples came from the United States, Italy and Spain.

Recruits, aged roughly 18 to 89 years, lived in approximately 26 US areas. The V gene's germline CDR1 is SEHNR and CDR2 FQNEAQ (reference sequence). V shed 1 base and J 9 bases; nucleotides not matched to a gene: 4. The CDR3 is 14 amino acids. Using immunoSEQ multiplex PCR, the repertoire was profiled, and TCRdb retains in-frame clones only, with some absent. The data hold 360,000 or so clones, with roughly four fifths observed a single time. The genes are TRBV7-9 and TRBJ1-5; 9 nucleotides align to TRBD1. The TCR comes from a woman between 50 and 59 years old who had recovered from COVID-19. Sequenced material: PBMCs or T cells enriched from blood (not recorded which). The CDR3 here is CASSLGGTGWPQHF. CDR3 bases: TGTGCCAGCAGCTTAGGAGGGACAGGGTGGCCCCAGCATTTT.